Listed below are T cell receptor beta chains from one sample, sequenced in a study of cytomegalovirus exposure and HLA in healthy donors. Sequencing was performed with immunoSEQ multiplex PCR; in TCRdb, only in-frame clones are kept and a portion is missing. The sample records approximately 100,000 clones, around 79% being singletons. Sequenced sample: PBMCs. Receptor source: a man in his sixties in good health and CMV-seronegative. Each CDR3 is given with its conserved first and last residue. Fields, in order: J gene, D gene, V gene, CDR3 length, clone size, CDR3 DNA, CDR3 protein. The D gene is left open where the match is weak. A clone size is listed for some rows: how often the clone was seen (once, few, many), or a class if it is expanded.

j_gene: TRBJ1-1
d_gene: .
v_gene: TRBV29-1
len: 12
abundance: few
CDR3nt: TGCAGCGTTGGGGGGCTCGGCACTGAAGCTTTCTTT
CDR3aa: CSVGGLGTEAFF

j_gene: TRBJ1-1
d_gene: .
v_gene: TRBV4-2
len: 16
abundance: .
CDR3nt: TGTGCCAGCAGCCAAGAGTCCCCTAGGATCGACACTGAAGCTTTCTTT
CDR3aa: CASSQESPRIDTEAFF

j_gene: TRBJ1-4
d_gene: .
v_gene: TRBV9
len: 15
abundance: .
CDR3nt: TGTGCCAGCAGCGTAGGCGGGGGGGAGCGTGAAAAACTGTTTTTT
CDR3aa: CASSVGGGEREKLFF

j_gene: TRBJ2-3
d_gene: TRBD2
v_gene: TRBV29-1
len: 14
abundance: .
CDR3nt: TGCAGCGCGACTAGCGGGGGCGGCACAGATACGCAGTATTTT
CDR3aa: CSATSGGGTDTQYF

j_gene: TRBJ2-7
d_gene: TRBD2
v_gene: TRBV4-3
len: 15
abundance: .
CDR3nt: TGCGCCAGCAGCCAAGATGTAGCGGGGCTCTACGAGCAGTACTTC
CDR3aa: CASSQDVAGLYEQYF

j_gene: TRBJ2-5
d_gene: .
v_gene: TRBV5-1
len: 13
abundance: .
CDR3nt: TGCGCCAGCAGCTTGGGACTAGACGTGGCCCAGTACTTC
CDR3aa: CASSLGLDVAQYF

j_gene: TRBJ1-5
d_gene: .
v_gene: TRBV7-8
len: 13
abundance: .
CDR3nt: TGTGCCAGCAGCTTAGTGGTCACTAGCGCCCAGCATTTT
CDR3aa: CASSLVVTSAQHF

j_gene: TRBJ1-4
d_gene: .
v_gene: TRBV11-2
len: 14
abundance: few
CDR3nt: TGTGCCAGCAGCGGACAAACAACTAATGAAAAACTGTTTTTT
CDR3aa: CASSGQTTNEKLFF

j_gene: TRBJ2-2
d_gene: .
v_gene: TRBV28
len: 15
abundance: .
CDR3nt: TGTGCCAGCAGTTTAGGGTTCGGGGAGACCGGGGAGCTGTTTTTT
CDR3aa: CASSLGFGETGELFF

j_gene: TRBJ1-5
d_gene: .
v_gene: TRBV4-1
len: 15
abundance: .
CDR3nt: TGCGCCAGCAGCCAAGGGGTGAGGGAGAATCAGCCCCAGCATTTT
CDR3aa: CASSQGVRENQPQHF

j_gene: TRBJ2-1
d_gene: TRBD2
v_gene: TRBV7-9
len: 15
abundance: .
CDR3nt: TGTGCCAGCAGCTTAGGTAGCGGGGGGCCGGATGAGCAGTTCTTC
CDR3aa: CASSLGSGGPDEQFF